Here is one T cell receptor beta chain with its context. What it binds is not known. TCRdb keeps only in-frame clones here, not all; method: immunoSEQ multiplex PCR. The table records approximately 90,000 clones, around 90% of them present only once. The CDR3 length is 16 residues. Germline values: CDR1 GTSNPN, CDR2 SVGIG (reference sequence). V was trimmed by 0 bases and J by 7 bases, leaving 19 bases between them. Each patient's relapse followed autologous stem cell transplantation, and brentuximab vedotin exposure varied. Each best response was a complete response, a partial response or progressive disease. These data originate in a study of PD-1 blockade in classical Hodgkin lymphoma. Findings and caveats of the study: Exclusion removed patients who began nivolumab under 1 year after ASCT. At C4D1, TCR diversity had climbed significantly for CD4+ cells, though not for CD8+ cells.

This sample comprised peripheral blood mononuclear cells (PBMCs), obtained before the second cycle of nivolumab. The TCR originated in a human donor with classical Hodgkin lymphoma. This chain joins TRBV30 and TRBJ1-5; no clear D gene. The CDR3 region is CAWSVLWGFFIQPQHF. The CDR3 DNA reads TGTGCCTGGAGTGTACTATGGGGTTTTTTTATACAGCCCCAGCATTTT.